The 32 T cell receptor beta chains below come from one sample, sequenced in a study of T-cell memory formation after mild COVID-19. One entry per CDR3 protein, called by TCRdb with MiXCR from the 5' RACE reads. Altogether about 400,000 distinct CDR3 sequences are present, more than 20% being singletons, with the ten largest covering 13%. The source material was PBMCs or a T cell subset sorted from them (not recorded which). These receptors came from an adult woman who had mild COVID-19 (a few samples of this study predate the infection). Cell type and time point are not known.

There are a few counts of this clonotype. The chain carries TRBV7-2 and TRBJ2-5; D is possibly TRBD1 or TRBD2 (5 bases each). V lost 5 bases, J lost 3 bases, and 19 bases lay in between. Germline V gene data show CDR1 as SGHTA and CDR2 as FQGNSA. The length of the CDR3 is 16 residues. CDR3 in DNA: TGTGCCAGCAGCCCTCATCGGGGCGGTTGGAAAGAGACCCAGTACTTC. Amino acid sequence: CASSPHRGGWKETQYF.

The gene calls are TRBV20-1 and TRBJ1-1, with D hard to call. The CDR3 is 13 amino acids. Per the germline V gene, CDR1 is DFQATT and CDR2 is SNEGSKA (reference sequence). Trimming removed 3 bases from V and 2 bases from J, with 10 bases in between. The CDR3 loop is CSASKAANTEAFF. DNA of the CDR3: TGCAGTGCTAGTAAGGCTGCCAACACTGAAGCTTTCTTT.

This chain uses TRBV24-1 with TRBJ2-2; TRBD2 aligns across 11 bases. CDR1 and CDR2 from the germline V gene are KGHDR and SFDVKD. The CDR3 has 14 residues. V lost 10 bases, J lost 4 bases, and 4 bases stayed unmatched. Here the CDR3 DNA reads TGTGCCACGACCGGGACTAGCGGCACCGGGGAGCTGTTTTTT. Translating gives CATTGTSGTGELFF.

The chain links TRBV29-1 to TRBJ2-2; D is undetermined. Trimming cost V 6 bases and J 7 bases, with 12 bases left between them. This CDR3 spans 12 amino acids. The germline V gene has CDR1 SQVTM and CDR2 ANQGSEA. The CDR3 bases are TGCAGCGTAGCAGATCCAGGCGGGGAGCTGTTTTTT. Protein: CSVADPGGELFF.

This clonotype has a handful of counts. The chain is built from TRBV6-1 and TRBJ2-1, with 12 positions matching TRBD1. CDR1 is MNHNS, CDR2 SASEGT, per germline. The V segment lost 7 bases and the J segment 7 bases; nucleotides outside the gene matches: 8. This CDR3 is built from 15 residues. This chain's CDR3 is CASTGTGGGVNEQFF. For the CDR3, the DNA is TGTGCCAGCACCGGGACAGGGGGCGGTGTAAATGAGCAGTTCTTC.

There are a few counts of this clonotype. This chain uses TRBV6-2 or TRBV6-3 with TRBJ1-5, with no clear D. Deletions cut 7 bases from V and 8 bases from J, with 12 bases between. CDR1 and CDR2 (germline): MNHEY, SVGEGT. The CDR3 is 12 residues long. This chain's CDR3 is CASTRNGEPQHF. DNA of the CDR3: TGTGCCAGCACTCGAAACGGGGAGCCCCAGCATTTT.

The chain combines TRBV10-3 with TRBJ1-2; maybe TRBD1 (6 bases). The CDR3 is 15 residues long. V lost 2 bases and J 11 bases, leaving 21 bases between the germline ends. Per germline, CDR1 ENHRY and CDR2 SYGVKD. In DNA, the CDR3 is TGTGCCATCAGTGAGAGGGGCTCCACAATAGGGGGGTACACCTTC. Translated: CAISERGSTIGGYTF.

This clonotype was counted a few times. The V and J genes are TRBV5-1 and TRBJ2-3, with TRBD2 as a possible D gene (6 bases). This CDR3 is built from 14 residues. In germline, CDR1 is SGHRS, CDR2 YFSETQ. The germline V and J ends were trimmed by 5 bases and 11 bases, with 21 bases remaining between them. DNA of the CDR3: TGCGCCAGCAGTAGGGTCCCCGCGGGGACGGAGCAGTATTTT. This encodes CASSRVPAGTEQYF.

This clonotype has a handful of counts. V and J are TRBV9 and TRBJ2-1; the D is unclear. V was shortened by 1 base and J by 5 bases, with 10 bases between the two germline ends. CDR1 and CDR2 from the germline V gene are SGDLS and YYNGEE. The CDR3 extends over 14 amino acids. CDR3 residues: CASSVLGNNNEQFF. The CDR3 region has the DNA TGTGCCAGCAGCGTACTGGGAAACAACAATGAGCAGTTCTTC.

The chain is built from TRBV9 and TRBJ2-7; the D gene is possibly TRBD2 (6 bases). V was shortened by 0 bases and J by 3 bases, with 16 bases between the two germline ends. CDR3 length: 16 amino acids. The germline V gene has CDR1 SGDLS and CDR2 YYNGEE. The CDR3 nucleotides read TGTGCCAGCAGCGTAGCCCCTGGAGGGTCTGGCTACGAGCAGTACTTC. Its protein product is CASSVAPGGSGYEQYF.

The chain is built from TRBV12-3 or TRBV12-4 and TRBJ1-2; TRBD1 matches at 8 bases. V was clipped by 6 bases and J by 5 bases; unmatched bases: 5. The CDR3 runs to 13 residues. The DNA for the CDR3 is TGTGCCAGCAGCCAAAGACAGGGGTATGGCTACACCTTC. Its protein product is CASSQRQGYGYTF.

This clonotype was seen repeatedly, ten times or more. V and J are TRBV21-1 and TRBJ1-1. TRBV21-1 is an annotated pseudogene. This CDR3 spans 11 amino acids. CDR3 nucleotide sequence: TGTGCCAGCAGTGGGAACACTGAAGCTTTCTTT. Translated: CASSGNTEAFF.

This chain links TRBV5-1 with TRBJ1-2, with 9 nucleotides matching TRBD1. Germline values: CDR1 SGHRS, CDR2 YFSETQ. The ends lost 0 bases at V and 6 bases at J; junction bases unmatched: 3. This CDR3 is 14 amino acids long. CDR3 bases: TGCGCCAGCAGCTTGGGACAGGGGGACGATGGCTACACCTTC. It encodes CASSLGQGDDGYTF. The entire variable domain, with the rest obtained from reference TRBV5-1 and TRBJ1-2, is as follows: KAGVTQTPRYLIKTRGQQVTLSCSPISGHRSVSWYQQTPGQGLQFLFEYFSETQRNKGNFPGRFSGRQFSNSRSEMNVSTLELGDSALYLCASSLGQGDDGYTFGSGTRLTVV.

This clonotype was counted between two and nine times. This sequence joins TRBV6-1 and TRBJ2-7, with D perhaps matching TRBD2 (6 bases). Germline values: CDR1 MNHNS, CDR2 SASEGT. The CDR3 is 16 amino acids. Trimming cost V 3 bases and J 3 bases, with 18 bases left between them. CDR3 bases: TGTGCCAGCAGTGATCAAGCGGTAGCGGTGAGCTACGAGCAGTACTTC. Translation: CASSDQAVAVSYEQYF.

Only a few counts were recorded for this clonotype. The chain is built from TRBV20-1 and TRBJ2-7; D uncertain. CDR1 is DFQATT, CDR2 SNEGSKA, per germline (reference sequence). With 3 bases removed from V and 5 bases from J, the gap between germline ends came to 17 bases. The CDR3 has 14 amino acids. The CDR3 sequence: CSARGRTRRDEQYF. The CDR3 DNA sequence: TGCAGTGCTAGGGGCCGAACCAGGCGCGACGAGCAGTACTTC.

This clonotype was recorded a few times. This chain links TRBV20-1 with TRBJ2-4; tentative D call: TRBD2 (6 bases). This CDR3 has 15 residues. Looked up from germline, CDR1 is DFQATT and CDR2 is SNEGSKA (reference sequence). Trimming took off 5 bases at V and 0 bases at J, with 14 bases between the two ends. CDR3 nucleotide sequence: TGCAGTGCTCTGCGGGATCTTCAAGCCAAAAACATTCAGTACTTC. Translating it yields CSALRDLQAKNIQYF.

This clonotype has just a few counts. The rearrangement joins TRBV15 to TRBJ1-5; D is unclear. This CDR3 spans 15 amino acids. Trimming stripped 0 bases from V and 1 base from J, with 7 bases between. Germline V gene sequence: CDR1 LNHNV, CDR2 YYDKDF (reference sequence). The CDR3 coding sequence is TGTGCCACCAGCAGAGATCCGGGAAGCAATCAGCCCCAGCATTTT. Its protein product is CATSRDPGSNQPQHF.

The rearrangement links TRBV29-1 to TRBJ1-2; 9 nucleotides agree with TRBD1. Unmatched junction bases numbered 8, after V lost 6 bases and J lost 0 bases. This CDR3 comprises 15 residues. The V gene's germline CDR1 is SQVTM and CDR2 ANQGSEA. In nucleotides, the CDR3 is TGCAGCGTCCTACAGGGGGCGCGGACTAACTATGGCTACACCTTC. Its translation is CSVLQGARTNYGYTF.

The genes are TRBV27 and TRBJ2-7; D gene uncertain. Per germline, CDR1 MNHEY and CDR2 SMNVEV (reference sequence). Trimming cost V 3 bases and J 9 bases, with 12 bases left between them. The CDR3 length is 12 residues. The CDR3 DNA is TGTGCCAGCAGTTTTACCCCATCAAGGCAGTACTTC. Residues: CASSFTPSRQYF.

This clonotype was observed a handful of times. DNA of the CDR3: TGTGCCTGGAGTGTAAAGTTTCCGACTAGCCGCTACGAGCAGTACTTC. Residues: CAWSVKFPTSRYEQYF. The chain joins TRBV30 to TRBJ2-7, with 7 bases that match TRBD2. CDR1 GTSNPN and CDR2 SVGIG come from the germline V gene (reference sequence). The ends lost 0 bases at V and 3 bases at J; junction bases unmatched: 11. The CDR3 length is 16 residues.

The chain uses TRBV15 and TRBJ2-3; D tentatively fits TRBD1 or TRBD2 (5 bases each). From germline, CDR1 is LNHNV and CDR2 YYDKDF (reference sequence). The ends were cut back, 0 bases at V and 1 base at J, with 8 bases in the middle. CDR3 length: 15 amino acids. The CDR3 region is CATSRDGDRTDTQYF. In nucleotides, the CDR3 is TGTGCCACCAGCAGAGACGGGGACCGCACAGATACGCAGTATTTT.

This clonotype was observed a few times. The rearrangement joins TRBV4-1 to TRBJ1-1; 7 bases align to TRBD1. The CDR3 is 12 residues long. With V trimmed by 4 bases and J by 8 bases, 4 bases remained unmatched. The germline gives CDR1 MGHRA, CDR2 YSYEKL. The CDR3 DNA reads TGCGCCAGCAGCCCCTACAGGGGAGAAGCTTTCTTT. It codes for CASSPYRGEAFF.

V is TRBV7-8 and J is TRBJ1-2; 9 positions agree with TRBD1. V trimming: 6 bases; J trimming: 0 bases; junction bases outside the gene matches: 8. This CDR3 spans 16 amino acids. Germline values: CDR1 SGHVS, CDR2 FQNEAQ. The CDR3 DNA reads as TGTGCCAGCAGTCGGGACAGGGCTCTCGCTAACTATGGCTACACCTTC. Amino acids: CASSRDRALANYGYTF. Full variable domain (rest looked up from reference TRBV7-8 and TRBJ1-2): GAGVSQSPRYKVAKRGQDVALRCDPISGHVSLFWYQQALGQGPEFLTYFQNEAQLDKSGLPSDRFFAERPEGSVSTLKIQRTQQEDSAVYLCASSRDRALANYGYTFGSGTRLTVV.

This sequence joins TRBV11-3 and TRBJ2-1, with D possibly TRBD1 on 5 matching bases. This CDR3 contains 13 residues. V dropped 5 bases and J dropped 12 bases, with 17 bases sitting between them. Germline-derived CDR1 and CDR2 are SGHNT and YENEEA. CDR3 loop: CASSLPTATPQFF. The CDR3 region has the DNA TGTGCCAGCAGCCTCCCGACAGCCACCCCGCAGTTCTTC. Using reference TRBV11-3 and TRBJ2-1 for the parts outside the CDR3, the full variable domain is EAGVVQSPRYKIIEKKQPVAFWCNPISGHNTLYWYLQNLGQGPELLIRYENEEAVDDSQLPKDRFSAERLKGVDSTLKIQPAELGDSAVYLCASSLPTATPQFFGPGTRLTVL.

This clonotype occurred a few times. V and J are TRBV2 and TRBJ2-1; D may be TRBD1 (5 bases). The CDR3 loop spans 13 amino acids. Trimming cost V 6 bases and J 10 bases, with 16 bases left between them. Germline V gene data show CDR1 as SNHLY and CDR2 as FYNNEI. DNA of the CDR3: TGTGCCAGCAGGCGCGACCAGGGAAACGAGCAGTTCTTC. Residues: CASRRDQGNEQFF.

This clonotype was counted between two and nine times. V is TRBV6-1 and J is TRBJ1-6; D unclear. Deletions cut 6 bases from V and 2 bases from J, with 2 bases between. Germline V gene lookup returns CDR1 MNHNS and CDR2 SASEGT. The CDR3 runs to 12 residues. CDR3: CASSPYNSPLHF. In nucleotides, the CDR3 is TGTGCCAGCAGCCCCTATAATTCACCCCTCCACTTT.

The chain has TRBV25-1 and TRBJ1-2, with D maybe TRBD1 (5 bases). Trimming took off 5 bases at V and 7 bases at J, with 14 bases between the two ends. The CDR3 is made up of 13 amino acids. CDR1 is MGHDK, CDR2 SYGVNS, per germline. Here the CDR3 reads CASSLPGWSGYTF. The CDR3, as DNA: TGTGCCAGCAGTCTACCAGGGTGGAGTGGCTACACCTTC.

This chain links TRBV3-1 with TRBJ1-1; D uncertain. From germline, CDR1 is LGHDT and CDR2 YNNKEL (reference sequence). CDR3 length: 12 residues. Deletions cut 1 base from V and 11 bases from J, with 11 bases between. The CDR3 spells CASSQVAGLAFF. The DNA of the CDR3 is TGTGCCAGCAGCCAAGTGGCCGGGTTGGCTTTCTTT.

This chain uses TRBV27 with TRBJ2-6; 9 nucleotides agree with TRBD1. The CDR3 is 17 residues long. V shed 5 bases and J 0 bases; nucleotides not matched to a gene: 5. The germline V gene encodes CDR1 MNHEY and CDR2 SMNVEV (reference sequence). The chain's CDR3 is CASSLTGGVSGANVLTF. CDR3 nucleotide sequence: TGTGCCAGCAGTCTGACAGGGGGTGTCTCTGGGGCCAACGTCCTGACTTTC.

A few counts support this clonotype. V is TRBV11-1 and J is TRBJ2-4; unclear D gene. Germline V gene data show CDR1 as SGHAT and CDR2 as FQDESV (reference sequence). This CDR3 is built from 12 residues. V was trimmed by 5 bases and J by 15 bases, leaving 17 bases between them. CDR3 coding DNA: TGTGCCAGCAGCCCCGATGGTCAGGTGCGGTACTTC. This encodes CASSPDGQVRYF.

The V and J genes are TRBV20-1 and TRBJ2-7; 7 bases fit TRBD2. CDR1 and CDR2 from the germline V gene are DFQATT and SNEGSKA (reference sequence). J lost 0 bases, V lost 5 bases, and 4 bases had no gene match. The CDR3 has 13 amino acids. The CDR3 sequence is CSARDYYSYEQYF. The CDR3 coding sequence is TGCAGTGCTCGGGACTACTACTCCTACGAGCAGTACTTC.

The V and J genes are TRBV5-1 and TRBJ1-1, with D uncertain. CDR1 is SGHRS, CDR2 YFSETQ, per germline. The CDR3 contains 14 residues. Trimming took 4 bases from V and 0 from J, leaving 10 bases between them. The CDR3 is CASSTFTVNTEAFF. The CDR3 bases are TGCGCCAGCAGCACCTTCACAGTGAACACTGAAGCTTTCTTT.